This T cell receptor (beta chain) was observed in a study of blood T cell repertoires in COVID-19. Study at large: Acute and convalescent COVID-19 samples came from the United States, Italy and Spain.

This CDR3 contains 13 residues. Germline V lookup: CDR1 MNHEY, CDR2 SVGAGI. The V gene lost 11 bases and the J gene lost 4 bases, with 15 bases spanning the gap. This clone has a handful of counts. Original handling: Nucleated cell number was recorded as an estimate derived from reference gene primer amplification. Measured with immunoSEQ multiplex PCR; TCRdb has only the in-frame clones, and not every one. The V and J calls and the clone size are those of that table, but D and trimming were determined from the DNA. The table lists about 120,000 clones, roughly 78% of them singletons, with roughly 16% in the top ten.

Sample: peripheral blood. The chain is built from TRBV6-5 and TRBJ1-3, with D maybe TRBD1 (5 bases). This TCR was recovered from a man aged 60 to 75 with active or convalescent COVID-19. As DNA, the CDR3 is TGTGCCGTCCATCAAAGGGGCGGAAACACCATATATTTT. Protein: CAVHQRGGNTIYF.